One sample yielded the 30 T cell receptor beta chains listed below, sequenced in a study of OX40 agonist ivuxolimab in advanced cancers. The method was immunoSEQ multiplex PCR; TCRdb's version includes in-frame clones alone and lacks a portion of them. The table includes about 80,000 clones, about 92% detected once. Sequenced material: CD4+ or CD8+ T cells sorted from blood, taken in a trial of the OX40 agonist ivuxolimab. The source is an adult with an advanced solid tumor such as melanoma, head and neck, liver or kidney cancer.

DNA of the CDR3: TGTGCCAGTAGTATGGGGGCTTTCGGGGTAAACGAGCAGTACTTC. Translated, it gives CASSMGAFGVNEQYF. This chain links TRBV19 with TRBJ2-7; weak D call: TRBD1 (6 bases). Trimming took off 3 bases at V and 5 bases at J, with 17 bases between the two ends. Germline V gene lookup returns CDR1 LNHDA and CDR2 SQIVND (reference sequence). The CDR3 covers 15 residues.

This clone appeared a single time. The chain combines TRBV7-2 with TRBJ2-3; tentative D call: TRBD2 (5 bases). V lost 1 base and J lost 5, with 10 bases in between. Germline V gene data show CDR1 as SGHTA and CDR2 as FQGNSA. This CDR3 region has 14 residues. CDR3 region: CASSLGGFGDTQYF. As DNA, the CDR3 is TGTGCCAGCAGCTTAGGAGGGTTTGGAGATACGCAGTATTTT.

The chain is built from TRBV5-4 and TRBJ1-4; tentative D call: TRBD1 (5 bases). CDR3 length equals 15 residues. CDR1 and CDR2 (germline): SGHNT, YYREEE (reference sequence). V was pared by 1 base and J by 8 bases, with 15 bases between. CDR3 amino acids: CASSLYQGIGEKLFF. The CDR3 DNA reads TGTGCCAGCAGCTTGTATCAGGGTATTGGGGAAAAACTGTTTTTT.

This chain connects TRBV5-4 to TRBJ2-3; 14 bases agree with TRBD2. The V gene's germline CDR1 is SGHNT and CDR2 YYREEE (reference sequence). With 3 bases clipped from V and 0 bases from J, the junction kept 6 bases outside the gene matches. The CDR3 covers 18 residues. This CDR3 reads CASSYGTSGGRSTDTQYF. DNA for the CDR3: TGTGCCAGCAGCTACGGGACTAGCGGGGGCCGAAGCACAGATACGCAGTATTTT.

The V and J genes are TRBV6-5 and TRBJ2-2, with D perhaps matching TRBD2 (5 bases). The CDR3 sequence is 14 residues long. V lost 2 bases, J lost 2 bases, and 6 bases lay in between. The germline V gene encodes CDR1 MNHEY and CDR2 SVGAGI. This chain's CDR3 is CASSYLANTGELFF. The DNA for the CDR3 is TGTGCCAGCAGTTACCTAGCCAACACCGGGGAGCTGTTTTTT.

CDR3 nucleotides: TGCAGCGTTGAAGTACTGGCCAAGGGTTATGGCTACACCTTC. It translates to CSVEVLAKGYGYTF. The genes are TRBV29-1 and TRBJ1-2; D is unclear. The CDR3 loop spans 14 amino acids. Germline CDR1 and CDR2: SQVTM and ANQGSEA. Trimming shortened V by 1 base and J by 5 bases, and 14 bases separated the two germline ends.

The rearrangement joins TRBV2 to TRBJ2-7, with a possible D match to TRBD2 (5 bases). The CDR3 has 13 residues. Looked up from germline, CDR1 is SNHLY and CDR2 is FYNNEI. V was pared by 11 bases and J by 2 bases, with 16 bases between. The CDR3 loop reads CAGSLTTTYEQYF. In DNA, the CDR3 is TGTGCCGGCTCCCTGACTACTACCTACGAGCAGTACTTC.

The V call is TRBV7-9, the J call TRBJ1-2; TRBD1 agrees at 9 bases. CDR1 is SEHNR, CDR2 FQNEAQ, per germline (reference sequence). V lost 3 bases and J lost 0; bases outside the gene matches: 5. This CDR3 has 16 amino acids. The CDR3, as DNA: TGTGCCAGCAGCTTGGGGACAGGGTTAGCTAACTATGGCTACACCTTC. This gives the protein CASSLGTGLANYGYTF.

The rearrangement links TRBV19 to TRBJ2-1; 10 nucleotides agree with TRBD1. The CDR3 spans 15 residues. The junction had 8 bases not matched to a gene; V was cut back by 5 bases and J by 7 bases. Germline-derived CDR1 and CDR2 are LNHDA and SQIVND (reference sequence). The CDR3 bases are TGTGCCAGTAGTGCCGGGACAGGGGCAGGGAATGAGCAGTTCTTC. Protein: CASSAGTGAGNEQFF.

This chain connects TRBV15 to TRBJ1-3, with D possibly being TRBD1 (5 bases). Between the trimmed V and J ends, which lost 1 base and 0 bases, there was a span of 10 bases. In germline, CDR1 is LNHNV, CDR2 YYDKDF (reference sequence). The CDR3 totals 16 residues. CDR3 loop: CATSRAVQGSGNTIYF. The CDR3 nucleotides are TGTGCCACCAGCAGAGCCGTGCAGGGCTCTGGAAACACCATATATTTT.

This rearrangement joins TRBV30 to TRBJ2-7; 8 nucleotides line up with TRBD1. V shed 4 bases, J shed 3 bases, and the junction held 5 bases outside the gene matches. Germline V gene sequence: CDR1 GTSNPN, CDR2 SVGIG (reference sequence). This CDR3 contains 13 residues. The chain's CDR3 is CAWNNRGDYEQYF. CDR3 DNA: TGTGCCTGGAATAACAGGGGGGACTACGAGCAGTACTTC.

This clone was seen once. This chain connects TRBV4-3 to TRBJ1-3; D is possibly TRBD1 (6 bases). Germline loops: CDR1 LGHNA, CDR2 YSLEER. V lost 1 base to trimming and J lost 2 bases, with 9 bases between them. CDR3 length equals 15 residues. The CDR3 sequence is CASSQAQGAGNTIYF. The DNA for the CDR3 is TGCGCCAGCAGCCAAGCACAGGGCGCTGGAAACACCATATATTTT.

The chain employs TRBV12-5 and TRBJ2-5; 7 bases align to TRBD1. From germline, CDR1 is LGHNT and CDR2 FRNRAP. After removal of 4 bases from V and 2 bases from J, the junction contained 10 bases not matched to a gene. This CDR3 is 16 amino acids long. This CDR3 is CASGSQDRSPQETQYF. The CDR3 DNA follows: TGTGCTAGTGGTTCTCAGGACAGGTCACCACAAGAGACCCAGTACTTC.

The chain carries TRBV5-6 and TRBJ1-5; the match to TRBD1 covers 11 bases. Trimming at V came to 4 bases and at J to 4 bases, leaving 7 bases not matched to a gene. The length of the CDR3 is 16 residues. Looked up from germline, CDR1 is SGHDT and CDR2 is YYEEEE. The CDR3 DNA reads TGTGCCAGCAGCCCAGGACAGGGGGCTTCAAATCAGCCCCAGCATTTT. Translated: CASSPGQGASNQPQHF. The full variable domain, rest sourced from reference TRBV5-6 and TRBJ1-5, is DAGVTQSPTHLIKTRGQQVTLRCSPKSGHDTVSWYQQALGQGPQFIFQYYEEEERQRGNFPDRFSGHQFPNYSSELNVNALLLGDSALYLCASSPGQGASNQPQHFGDGTRLSIL.

V gene TRBV4-3 combines with J gene TRBJ2-2; weak D call: TRBD1 (5 bases). Germline-derived CDR1 and CDR2 are LGHNA and YSLEER. Trimming left V 0 bases short and J 5 bases short, with 10 bases between. The CDR3 contains 15 residues. CDR3 sequence: CASSQDRTPTGELFF. CDR3 DNA: TGCGCCAGCAGCCAAGATCGGACACCTACCGGGGAGCTGTTTTTT.

The chain has TRBV19 and TRBJ1-2; D perhaps matches TRBD1 (5 bases). This CDR3 region has 17 residues. Trimming cost V 2 bases and J 4 bases, with 20 bases left between them. Germline V gene sequence: CDR1 LNHDA, CDR2 SQIVND (reference sequence). The CDR3 region is CASSILAGKAMSYGYTF. CDR3 nucleotides: TGTGCCAGTAGTATATTGGCAGGGAAGGCGATGTCCTATGGCTACACCTTC.

The chain has TRBV7-2 and TRBJ2-7, with D unclear. V was pared by 1 base and J by 9 bases, with 13 bases between. The CDR3 is made up of 13 amino acids. CDR1 and CDR2 from the germline V gene are SGHTA and FQGNSA. In DNA form, the CDR3 reads TGTGCCAGCAGCTTAGAGGGCGGTGGACGGCAGTACTTC. Protein sequence: CASSLEGGGRQYF.

The CDR3, as DNA: TGTGCCAGTAGTAATCGCGCAGGGGGAACCTATGGGCCCCAGCATTTT. Translated, it gives CASSNRAGGTYGPQHF. J is TRBJ1-5 and V is TRBV19, with 7 nucleotides matching TRBD1. J gave up 9 bases and V 4 bases, and 15 bases lay outside the gene matches. In germline, CDR1 is LNHDA, CDR2 SQIVND (reference sequence). The CDR3 is 16 amino acids.

This sequence joins TRBV25-1 and TRBJ2-1, with a tentative D call TRBD1 (6 bases). Germline V CDR1 and CDR2: MGHDK, SYGVNS. V was pared by 4 bases and J by 2 bases, with 9 bases between. The length of the CDR3 is 14 residues. In DNA form, the CDR3 reads TGTGCCAGCAGTGCGGGGACACCCTACAATGAGCAGTTCTTC. Translation: CASSAGTPYNEQFF.

The chain uses TRBV11-2 and TRBJ2-1, with 8 positions matching TRBD2. With V trimmed by 1 base and J by 2 bases, 4 bases remained unmatched. Germline-derived CDR1 and CDR2 are SGHAT and FQNNGV. There are 16 residues in the CDR3. CDR3 sequence (DNA): TGTGCCAGCAGCTTAGGACCAGCGGGGGCCTACAATGAGCAGTTCTTC. It translates to CASSLGPAGAYNEQFF.

CDR3 sequence (DNA): TGTGCCAGCAGCTTAGGATTAGGTCAGGGTTTTGAAGCTTTCTTT. Translation gives CASSLGLGQGFEAFF. The chain carries TRBV11-2 and TRBJ1-1; TRBD1 might be the D (5 bases). CDR3 length: 15 amino acids. Germline V gene data show CDR1 as SGHAT and CDR2 as FQNNGV. Between the trimmed V and J ends, which lost 1 base and 7 bases, there was a span of 16 bases. The entire variable domain, with the rest obtained from reference TRBV11-2 and TRBJ1-1, is as follows: EAGVAQSPRYKIIEKRQSVAFWCNPISGHATLYWYQQILGQGPKLLIQFQNNGVVDDSQLPKDRFSAERLKGVDSTLKIQPAKLEDSAVYLCASSLGLGQGFEAFFGQGTRLTVV.

This chain links TRBV6-4 with TRBJ2-6; D gene uncertain. Between the trimmed V and J ends, which lost 0 bases and 1 base, there was a span of 13 bases. This CDR3 has 18 residues. Germline V lookup: CDR1 MRHNA, CDR2 SNTAGT. The DNA of the CDR3 is TGTGCCAGCAGTGACTCGGCAGGTTTATCTTCTGGGGCCAACGTCCTGACTTTC. Encoded protein: CASSDSAGLSSGANVLTF.

Only one count was recorded for this clone. V gene TRBV10-3 combines with J gene TRBJ2-5; 7 bases map to TRBD1. J gave up 2 bases and V 7 bases, and 7 bases lay outside the gene matches. Germline V gene lookup returns CDR1 ENHRY and CDR2 SYGVKD. CDR3 size: 14 residues. The CDR3 coding sequence is TGTGCCATCAATCCGGGACAGAAACAAGAGACCCAGTACTTC. Translating it yields CAINPGQKQETQYF.

The rearrangement uses TRBV19 and TRBJ2-3; 8 bases align to TRBD2. This CDR3 has 15 amino acids. The junction had 6 bases not matched to a gene; V was cut back by 5 bases and J by 2 bases. Per the germline V gene, CDR1 is LNHDA and CDR2 is SQIVND (reference sequence). CDR3 DNA sequence: TGTGCCAGTAGTCCGCGGGAGGACTTCACAGATACGCAGTATTTT. It translates to CASSPREDFTDTQYF. The whole variable domain, filled in from reference TRBV19 and TRBJ2-3, reads DGGITQSPKYLFRKEGQNVTLSCEQNLNHDAMYWYRQDPGQGLRLIYYSQIVNDFQKGDIAEGYSVSREKKESFPLTVTSAQKNPTAFYLCASSPREDFTDTQYFGPGTRLTVL.

The chain carries TRBV9 and TRBJ1-2; 9 bases map to TRBD1. The CDR3 spans 17 residues. V was pared by 2 bases and J by 8 bases, with 16 bases of the junction left unmatched. Germline CDR1 and CDR2: SGDLS and YYNGEE. The CDR3 region is CASSVSAGQTGGVGYTF. As DNA, the CDR3 is TGTGCCAGCAGCGTTAGCGCCGGACAAACAGGGGGCGTCGGCTACACCTTC.

J is TRBJ2-7 and V is TRBV7-6, with D hard to call. V was pared by 1 base and J by 2 bases, with 6 bases between. Germline values: CDR1 SGHVS, CDR2 FNYEAQ. The CDR3 totals 13 residues. The CDR3 DNA reads as TGTGCCAGCAGCTTAGAAATCACCTACGAGCAGTACTTC. Protein product: CASSLEITYEQYF.

The genes are TRBV11-2 and TRBJ1-1; D is unclear. There are 13 residues in the CDR3. The V gene's germline CDR1 is SGHAT and CDR2 FQNNGV. V gave up 1 base and J gave up 8 bases, with 11 bases separating them. Written as DNA, the CDR3 is TGTGCCAGCAGCTTAGGTCTCGATACAGAAGCTTTCTTT. Its translation: CASSLGLDTEAFF.

The V and J genes are TRBV6-5 and TRBJ2-7, with 9 positions matching TRBD2. CDR1 MNHEY and CDR2 SVGAGI come from the germline V gene. The length of the CDR3 is 14 residues. V trimming: 4 bases; J trimming: 2 bases; junction bases outside the gene matches: 3. The chain's CDR3 is CASSLERGAYEQYF. DNA for the CDR3: TGTGCCAGCAGTTTGGAGCGGGGGGCCTACGAGCAGTACTTC.

This chain uses TRBV9 with TRBJ2-1, with 13 bases lining up with TRBD2. CDR3 length: 19 residues. Germline CDR1 SGDLS, CDR2 YYNGEE. The ends lost 4 bases at V and 0 bases at J; junction bases unmatched: 10. CDR3 sequence: CASSPRLAGGISSYNEQFF. CDR3 DNA sequence: TGTGCCAGCAGCCCCCGACTAGCGGGGGGCATCAGCTCCTACAATGAGCAGTTCTTC.

The V gene is TRBV11-2, the J gene TRBJ1-1; 7 bases are a match to TRBD1. Germline assignment: CDR1 SGHAT and CDR2 FQNNGV. The V segment lost 5 bases and the J segment 1 base; nucleotides outside the gene matches: 7. There are 15 residues in the CDR3. This CDR3 reads CASSPRTGPNTEAFF. CDR3 DNA: TGTGCCAGCAGCCCCCGGACAGGACCGAACACTGAAGCTTTCTTT.